These 31 T cell receptor beta chains came from one sample sequenced in a study of CD8+CD57+ T cells in acquired aplastic anemia. Genomic DNA constituted the template upon which TCR beta VDJ and CDR3 profiling was performed. TCRdb used MiXCR to reprocess the reads, holding one entry per CDR3 protein. The data contain fewer than 250,000 distinct CDR3 sequences, approximately 52% of them singletons. The sample taken for sequencing was sorted CD4+, CD8+, or CD8+CD57+ T cells (not recorded which) from PBMCs. Receptors originate from a human donor in good health, serving as a control.

In this sample, this clonotype turned up once. The rearrangement links TRBV12-3 or TRBV12-4 to TRBJ2-1; 7 bases align to TRBD1. V trimming: 5 bases; J trimming: 1 base; junction bases outside the gene matches: 5. The CDR3 runs 15 residues. The chain's CDR3 is CASSPRQGSYNEQFF. In nucleotides, the CDR3 is TGTGCCAGCAGTCCCCGACAGGGATCCTACAATGAGCAGTTCTTC.

This clonotype showed up just a few times. The rearrangement joins TRBV7-2 to TRBJ2-5, with D perhaps matching TRBD1 or TRBD2 (5 bases each). The germline CDR1 and CDR2 sequences are SGHTA and FQGNSA. V lost 4 bases to trimming and J lost 5 bases, with 14 bases between them. There are 14 residues in the CDR3. The CDR3 region is CASSSGTGRETQYF. CDR3 coding DNA: TGTGCCAGCAGCTCTGGGACGGGCAGGGAGACCCAGTACTTC.

The table lists this clonotype with a count of one. This may stem from a read error, because a much larger clone lies one nucleotide away. The CDR3 reads CASSPGTSANTIYF. CDR3 DNA sequence: TGTGCCAGCAGTCCCGGCACGTCTGCGAACACCATATATTTT. The genes are TRBV27 and TRBJ1-3; no reliable D call. Trimming removed 5 bases at V and 7 bases at J, with 15 bases between. There are 14 residues in the CDR3. Per germline, CDR1 MNHEY and CDR2 SMNVEV (reference sequence).

This clonotype was seen ten or more times. The rearrangement links TRBV7-2 to TRBJ1-2; possibly TRBD1 for D (6 bases). This CDR3 contains 15 residues. Germline lookup yields CDR1 SGHTA and CDR2 FQGNSA. The V end lost 1 base, the J end lost 4 bases, and 13 bases lay between the germline ends. The CDR3 region is CASSLEYTGSYGYTF. The CDR3 DNA sequence: TGTGCCAGCAGCTTAGAGTATACAGGGTCCTATGGCTACACCTTC.

The V and J genes are TRBV14 and TRBJ1-6; D is uncertain. V lost 1 base and J lost 8, with 21 bases in between. Looked up from germline, CDR1 is SGHDN and CDR2 is FVKESK. This CDR3 has 18 residues. DNA of the CDR3: TGTGCCAGCAGCCAAGGAGTAGGAGTGGGGTTCGGGGATTCACCCCTCCACTTT. The encoded protein is CASSQGVGVGFGDSPLHF.

This clonotype was observed many times. The chain couples TRBV11-2 to TRBJ1-2; D is uncertain. Trimming left V 3 bases short and J 4 bases short, with 9 bases between. The CDR3 loop spans 13 amino acids. Germline CDR1 is SGHAT and CDR2 is FQNNGV. CDR3 sequence: CASSFDGVYGYTF. Written as DNA, the CDR3 is TGTGCCAGCAGCTTCGACGGAGTCTATGGCTACACCTTC. Complete variable domain (other parts from reference TRBV11-2 and TRBJ1-2): EAGVAQSPRYKIIEKRQSVAFWCNPISGHATLYWYQQILGQGPKLLIQFQNNGVVDDSQLPKDRFSAERLKGVDSTLKIQPAKLEDSAVYLCASSFDGVYGYTFGSGTRLTVV.

CDR3 nucleotides: TGCAGCGTTGTGTCCGGGTTTCAGGACGAGCAGTACTTC. Its translation: CSVVSGFQDEQYF. The J gene is TRBJ2-7, the V gene TRBV29-1; D unresolved. CDR1 SQVTM and CDR2 ANQGSEA come from the germline V gene. Trimming removed 4 bases from V and 5 bases from J, with 15 bases in between. This CDR3 comprises 13 residues.

This chain uses TRBV3-1 with TRBJ1-2; TRBD1 aligns across 7 bases. Germline CDR1 is LGHDT and CDR2 is YNNKEL (reference sequence). The junction had 13 bases not matched to a gene; V was cut back by 4 bases and J by 8 bases. The CDR3 is made up of 15 amino acids. The CDR3 DNA reads as TGTGCCAGCAGCCGGGACAGAAATACCCTCGGAGGCTACACCTTC. This encodes CASSRDRNTLGGYTF.

This clonotype was detected many times. This chain uses TRBV6-2 or TRBV6-3 with TRBJ2-1; D might be TRBD1 (6 bases). The germline gives CDR1 MNHEY, CDR2 SVGEGT. The ends were cut back, 2 bases at V and 4 bases at J, with 12 bases in the middle. The CDR3 covers 15 residues. The CDR3 region is CASSYPRTVYNEQFF. Here the CDR3 DNA reads TGTGCCAGCAGTTACCCTCGGACAGTATACAATGAGCAGTTCTTC.

This clonotype was seen repeatedly, ten times or more. The rearrangement joins TRBV7-2 to TRBJ1-2, with TRBD1 matching 8 bases. Germline-derived CDR1 and CDR2 are SGHTA and FQGNSA. V lost 3 bases and J lost 3; bases outside the gene matches: 3. The CDR3 runs to 14 residues. Here the CDR3 DNA reads TGTGCCAGCAGCTTCACAGGGGGAGACTATGGCTACACCTTC. Amino acids: CASSFTGGDYGYTF.

This clonotype was seen ten or more times. The V and J genes are TRBV9 and TRBJ2-3; TRBD2 matches at 7 bases. CDR1 and CDR2 (germline): SGDLS, YYNGEE. This CDR3 is 14 amino acids long. Losses at the gene ends were 0 bases for V and 4 bases for J; bases not matched to a gene: 2. The CDR3 spells CASSVAGGADTQYF. The CDR3 DNA sequence: TGTGCCAGCAGCGTAGCTGGGGGGGCAGATACGCAGTATTTT.

V gene TRBV10-3 combines with J gene TRBJ2-5, with TRBD1 matching 8 bases. The CDR3 is made up of 14 amino acids. With 3 bases clipped from V and 5 bases from J, the junction kept 5 bases outside the gene matches. Germline CDR1 and CDR2: ENHRY and SYGVKD. This chain's CDR3 is CAISEAGGRETQYF. CDR3 nucleotides: TGTGCCATCAGTGAAGCAGGGGGCCGGGAGACCCAGTACTTC.

The chain uses TRBV5-5 and TRBJ1-2, with 7 bases fitting TRBD1. Germline CDR1 SGHKS, CDR2 YYEKEE (reference sequence). The V segment lost 2 bases and the J segment 2 bases; nucleotides outside the gene matches: 3. The CDR3 covers 14 residues. CDR3 sequence reads: CASSLQGINYGYTF. For the CDR3, the DNA is TGTGCCAGCAGCTTACAGGGGATCAACTATGGCTACACCTTC.

The rearrangement joins TRBV2 to TRBJ1-6; D unresolved. The ends were cut back, 7 bases at V and 0 bases at J, with 13 bases in the middle. CDR1 is SNHLY, CDR2 FYNNEI, per germline. CDR3 length: 16 residues. The DNA of the CDR3 is TGTGCCAGCACTGACCTGGGCGGCTCCTATAATTCACCCCTCCACTTT. Amino acids: CASTDLGGSYNSPLHF.

This rearrangement joins TRBV10-3 to TRBJ2-7, with 12 bases aligning to TRBD1. The CDR3 is made up of 16 amino acids. V shed 0 bases and J 3 bases; nucleotides not matched to a gene: 3. Per the germline V gene, CDR1 is ENHRY and CDR2 is SYGVKD. The CDR3 loop is CAISESGTGGGYEQYF. CDR3 nucleotide sequence: TGTGCCATCAGTGAGTCCGGGACAGGGGGCGGCTACGAGCAGTACTTC.

The chain combines TRBV12-3 or TRBV12-4 with TRBJ2-7; no clear D. This CDR3 spans 13 amino acids. Trimming removed 6 bases from V and 3 bases from J, with 12 bases in between. Written as DNA, the CDR3 is TGTGCCAGCAGATCAGACGGAAACTACGAGCAGTACTTC. This codes for CASRSDGNYEQYF.

With regard to this clonotype: A much larger clonotype is one base distant, so this may be a read error. The chain is built from TRBV7-3 and TRBJ1-2; D call uncertain. V lost 4 bases and J 5 bases, leaving 11 bases between the germline ends. This CDR3 spans 13 amino acids. Germline CDR1 SGHTA, CDR2 FQGTGA. The CDR3 DNA follows: TGTGCCAGCAGCTCCGGACGGAGTTATGGCTACACCTTC. Its protein is CASSSGRSYGYTF.

This chain joins TRBV10-3 and TRBJ2-5, with D perhaps TRBD1 (6 bases). The CDR3 is 14 residues long. Per germline, CDR1 ENHRY and CDR2 SYGVKD. V was cut by 4 bases and J by 4 bases, with 13 bases left in between. The CDR3 bases are TGTGCCATCAGTGGGAGGACAGAGATAGAGACCCAGTACTTC. Residues: CAISGRTEIETQYF.

Concerning this clonotype itself: One junction end does not reproduce the germline sequence, and a read error may be involved. J is TRBJ2-7 and V is TRBV7-6; the D call may be TRBD1 or TRBD2 (5 bases each). CDR1 is SGHVS, CDR2 FNYEAQ, per germline. The CDR3 is made up of 17 amino acids. This CDR3 reads CASSLGSGLGRDREQYF. CDR3 bases: TGTGCTAGCAGCTTAGGGTCAGGTCTAGGCCGGGACCGGGAGCAGTACTTC.

This chain joins TRBV20-1 and TRBJ1-2, with TRBD1 as a possible D gene (6 bases). The CDR3 covers 14 residues. The V gene lost 8 bases and the J gene lost 8 bases, with 24 bases spanning the gap. The germline gives CDR1 DFQATT, CDR2 SNEGSKA (reference sequence). The CDR3 is CSTNAGTKQGGYTF. CDR3 bases: TGCAGTACAAACGCCGGGACAAAACAAGGGGGCTACACCTTC.

Points on this clonotype: The junction does not match germline at one end; this may be a read error. The chain has TRBV25-1 and TRBJ2-7, with 8 bases identical to TRBD1. Germline-derived CDR1 and CDR2 are MGHDK and SYGVNS. CDR3 length equals 14 residues. DNA of the CDR3: TGCGCCAGCAGCTCGGGACAGGAACTGAGGGAGCAGTACTTC. Protein: CASSSGQELREQYF.

This chain connects TRBV7-2 to TRBJ2-4; D not resolved. The CDR3 spans 13 residues. V was pared by 8 bases and J by 0 bases, with 8 bases between. Germline V gene sequence: CDR1 SGHTA, CDR2 FQGNSA. CDR3 sequence (DNA): TGTGCCAGCGCCTCAGGAGCCAAAAACATTCAGTACTTC. Encoded protein: CASASGAKNIQYF.

The V gene is TRBV12-3 or TRBV12-4, the J gene TRBJ1-4; 11 bases agree with TRBD1. Trimming cost V 5 bases and J 3 bases; bases outside gene matches: 11. This CDR3 is built from 18 residues. This chain's CDR3 is CASSPGTGGDFPNEKLFF. The CDR3 nucleotides are TGTGCCAGCAGTCCAGGGACAGGGGGAGATTTCCCTAATGAAAAACTGTTTTTT.

To note about this clonotype: A read error may be the cause here, since a much bigger clone is one base away. In DNA form, the CDR3 reads TGTGCCAGCAGTTACCGGTCCACCCCGGGACAGGGAGATGGCTACACCTTC. Encoded protein: CASSYRSTPGQGDGYTF. This rearrangement joins TRBV6-6 to TRBJ1-2, with 9 bases aligning to TRBD1. The CDR3 runs 17 residues. V trimming: 2 bases; J trimming: 6 bases; junction bases outside the gene matches: 13. Germline values: CDR1 MNHNY, CDR2 SVGAGI (reference sequence).

The V call is TRBV2, the J call TRBJ2-7; the D gene is possibly TRBD2 (7 bases). Germline V gives CDR1 SNHLY, CDR2 FYNNEI. Trimming cost V 6 bases and J 3 bases, with 18 bases left between them. The CDR3 runs 15 residues. CDR3 bases: TGTGCCAGCAGCCCACAGGGAGGGTCCCTCTACGAGCAGTACTTC. It codes for CASSPQGGSLYEQYF.

The gene calls are TRBV28 and TRBJ1-1, with D maybe TRBD1 (6 bases). Trimming removed 6 bases at V and 5 bases at J, with 22 bases between. The CDR3 covers 16 residues. Germline V CDR1 and CDR2: MDHEN, SYDVKM. The CDR3 DNA reads as TGTGCCAGCAGCCAAGGGGGGTCGAGGGGGTTGACTGAAGCTTTCTTT. It translates to CASSQGGSRGLTEAFF.

The chain joins TRBV24-1 to TRBJ2-7, with 9 bases aligning to TRBD1. This CDR3 contains 15 residues. Losses at the gene ends were 2 bases for V and 3 bases for J; bases not matched to a gene: 4. The germline CDR1 and CDR2 sequences are KGHDR and SFDVKD. As DNA, the CDR3 is TGTGCCACCAGTGATTCCGGACAGGGGCTCTACGAGCAGTACTTC. Translating gives CATSDSGQGLYEQYF.

This clonotype was counted at least ten times. The V and J genes are TRBV6-2 or TRBV6-3 and TRBJ2-7; 7 bases agree with TRBD1. The CDR3 contains 15 residues. The ends lost 6 bases at V and 2 bases at J; junction bases unmatched: 10. CDR1 MNHEY and CDR2 SVGEGT come from the germline V gene. The CDR3 loop reads CASRQRAGTAYEQYF. The CDR3 nucleotides read TGTGCCAGCAGGCAACGAGCCGGGACAGCCTACGAGCAGTACTTC.

The chain recombines TRBV7-2 with TRBJ2-7; 9 bases fit TRBD2. The germline CDR1 and CDR2 sequences are SGHTA and FQGNSA. This CDR3 is built from 14 residues. V lost 3 bases to trimming and J lost 4 bases; unmatched junction nucleotides: 4. The CDR3 DNA follows: TGTGCCAGCAGCTTTAGCGGGGGAGAGTACGAGCAGTACTTC. Residues: CASSFSGGEYEQYF.

In this sample, this clonotype turned up a few times. The chain links TRBV2 to TRBJ2-7; 10 bases are a match to TRBD2. The ends lost 8 bases at V and 3 bases at J; junction bases unmatched: 10. The CDR3 has 15 residues. The V gene's germline CDR1 is SNHLY and CDR2 FYNNEI. The CDR3 DNA reads TGTGCCAGCGCCCCCAGGACTAGCGGTTACTACGAGCAGTACTTC. Protein sequence: CASAPRTSGYYEQYF.

This clonotype was seen a few times. V gene TRBV2 combines with J gene TRBJ1-6; the D is unclear. V lost 4 bases and J 8 bases, leaving 3 bases between the germline ends. The CDR3 consists of 11 residues. Germline lookup yields CDR1 SNHLY and CDR2 FYNNEI. CDR3: CASSADSPLHF. DNA of the CDR3: TGTGCCAGCAGTGCGGATTCACCCCTCCACTTT.